Listed here is a single T cell receptor (beta chain). Its antigen is unknown. V lost 5 bases and J lost 0; bases outside the gene matches: 9. This CDR3 comprises 18 residues. CDR1 and CDR2 (germline): LNHNV, YYDKDF (reference sequence). This sample is drawn from a study of blood T cells in healthy people across ages. Study-level findings and limits: No conclusive comparison of naive versus antigen-experienced cells was possible with unsorted PBMCs.

A second roughly 6 to 11 cycle PCR used barcoded and J-beta primers. MiXCR, run by TCRdb on the 5' RACE reads, gives a single entry per CDR3 protein. The sample contains about 970,000 distinct CDR3 sequences, about 53% of which appear only once. This receptor was taken from a woman in her sixties in good health. This chain uses TRBV15 with TRBJ2-3; 12 nucleotides match TRBD2. Sequencing used blood. The CDR3 DNA reads TGTGCCACCAGCCCACGGACTAGCGGGACTCCGAGCACAGATACGCAGTATTTT. Its translation is CATSPRTSGTPSTDTQYF. The full variable domain, in which reference TRBV15 and TRBJ2-3 provide the parts outside the CDR3, is DAMVIQNPRYQVTQFGKPVTLSCSQTLNHNVMYWYQQKSSQAPKLLFHYYDKDFNNEADTPDNFQSRRPNTSFCFLDIRSPGLGDTAMYLCATSPRTSGTPSTDTQYFGPGTRLTVL.